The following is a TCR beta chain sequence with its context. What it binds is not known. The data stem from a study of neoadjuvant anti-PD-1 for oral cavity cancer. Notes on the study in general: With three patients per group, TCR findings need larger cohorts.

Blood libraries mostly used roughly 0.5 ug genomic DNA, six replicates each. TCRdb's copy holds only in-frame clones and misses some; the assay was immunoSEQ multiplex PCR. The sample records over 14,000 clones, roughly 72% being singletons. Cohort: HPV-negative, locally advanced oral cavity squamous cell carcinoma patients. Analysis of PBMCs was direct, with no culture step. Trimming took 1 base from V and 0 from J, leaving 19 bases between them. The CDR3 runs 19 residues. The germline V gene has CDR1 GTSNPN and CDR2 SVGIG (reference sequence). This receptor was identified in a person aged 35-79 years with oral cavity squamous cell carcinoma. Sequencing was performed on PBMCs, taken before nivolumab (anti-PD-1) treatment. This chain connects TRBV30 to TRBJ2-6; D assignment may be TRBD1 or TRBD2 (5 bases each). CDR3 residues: CAWSGAKTGTDSGANVLTF. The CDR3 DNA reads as TGTGCCTGGAGTGGAGCAAAAACCGGGACGGACTCTGGGGCCAACGTCCTGACTTTC.